The source of this T cell receptor (beta chain) is a study of blood T cell repertoires in COVID-19. The wider study: The origin of the acute and convalescent COVID-19 samples was the United States, Italy and Spain. T cells, B-cell-depleted T cells, or PBMCs provided the cDNA or gDNA that served as material.

How the authors handled the data: Reference gene primer amplification gave nucleated cell count estimates. The protocol was immunoSEQ multiplex PCR, while the TCRdb copy is restricted to in-frame clones and leaves out a portion. The DNA gave D and trimming, while V, J and clone size come from that table. Of tens of thousands of clones listed, 91% were seen once; the top ten hold around 9.1%. The sequence was collected from a human donor in a cohort sampled during active COVID-19. Material for sequencing was peripheral blood.

CDR3 DNA: TGTGCCAGCTCCCCGAGGGGGCCGGAGTACCAAGAGACCCAGTACTTC. This gives the protein CASSPRGPEYQETQYF. The V and J genes are TRBV7-9 and TRBJ2-5; 7 bases align to TRBD1. The CDR3 has 16 amino acids. J lost 0 bases, V lost 8 bases, and 12 bases had no gene match. The germline gives CDR1 SEHNR, CDR2 FQNEAQ (reference sequence).